This record looks at one TCR beta chain sequence and its context. Its matching antigen is unknown. The CDR3 is 15 residues long. V was clipped by 6 bases and J by 5 bases; unmatched bases: 12. The germline V gene encodes CDR1 SEHNR and CDR2 FQNEAQ (reference sequence). Sort purity for all populations was recorded as exceeding 98%. This specimen belongs to a study of beta chain features in type 1 diabetes. Overall study results and limits: TCRB CDR3s were moderately but significantly shorter in Type 1 diabetes patients in all four CD4+ subsets.

TCRB transcripts that were expressed got sequenced, as all of the isolated RNA had been reverse transcribed. Method: immunoSEQ multiplex PCR; TCRdb's copy keeps in-frame clones and lacks some. This table holds roughly 140,000 clones, 9% to 12% found once. This sequence joins TRBV7-9 and TRBJ2-5; 7 nucleotides align to TRBD2. The origin of this receptor is a man aged 25 to 40 with type 1 diabetes. The sample was central memory CD4+ T cells from blood. This CDR3 is CASRKGLTADETQYF. The CDR3 DNA follows: TGTGCCAGCAGAAAGGGACTAACAGCCGATGAGACCCAGTACTTC.